This T cell receptor beta chain stems from a study of identical twins. Overall study results and limits: The study based its conclusions on cross-sectional statistical analysis and did not follow the same donors. Among monozygotic twins, out-of-frame TCR alpha sharing exceeded what models predicted. Carriage of fewer insertions was seen in abundant cord blood beta clonotypes, whereas memory repertoires showed none.

The CDR3 consists of 12 residues. Germline V lookup: CDR1 LGHDT, CDR2 YNNKEL (reference sequence). The ends were cut back, 3 bases at V and 6 bases at J, with 8 bases in the middle. MiXCR was run by TCRdb on the 5' RACE reads, yielding one entry per CDR3 protein. The table includes around 650,000 distinct CDR3 sequences, under 8.5% detected once. About this clonotype itself: Its antigen is as yet unknown.

This sample was also put to use in a study of yellow fever vaccine responses in identical twins.

The V gene is TRBV3-1, the J gene TRBJ1-1; D is unclear. Sequencing was carried out using PBMCs. The sequence derives from a woman between 18 and 29 years old in good health. DNA for the CDR3: TGTGCCAGCAGCCAGCCGACATCTGAAGCTTTCTTT. Amino acid sequence: CASSQPTSEAFF.